These 25 T cell receptor beta chains originate from one sample sequenced in a study of blood T cell repertoires in COVID-19. The repertoire was sequenced with immunoSEQ multiplex PCR; TCRdb's copy has only in-frame clones and lacks some. Of roughly 150,000 clones in the sample, roughly four fifths were seen once. Sequencing was carried out using peripheral blood. The origin of the receptors is a man aged 70 or older with active or convalescent COVID-19.

V usage is TRBV7-2 and J usage is TRBJ2-3; possible D gene TRBD2, 7 bases. Germline loops: CDR1 SGHTA, CDR2 FQGNSA. CDR3 size: 18 residues. Trimming took 1 base from V and 1 from J, leaving 18 bases between them. CDR3 nucleotide sequence: TGTGCCAGCAGCTTAGTTTGGCGGGGGCTGAGTGGCACAGATACGCAGTATTTT. It translates to CASSLVWRGLSGTDTQYF.

V gene TRBV7-3 combines with J gene TRBJ2-2; D ambiguous. V lost 4 bases to trimming and J lost 8 bases, with 8 bases between them. The CDR3 spans 12 residues. Germline V gene sequence: CDR1 SGHTA, CDR2 FQGTGA. The CDR3 DNA reads TGTGCCAGCAGCTCCCCCCCGGGGGAGCTGTTTTTT. Protein: CASSSPPGELFF.

This clone has just a few counts. The CDR3 spells CASSPTGSLGTDTQYF. CDR3 bases: TGTGCCAGCAGTCCGACAGGCTCCCTTGGCACAGATACGCAGTATTTT. The chain combines TRBV7-9 with TRBJ2-3; tentatively, D is TRBD1 (6 bases). From germline, CDR1 is SEHNR and CDR2 FQNEAQ (reference sequence). This CDR3 spans 16 amino acids. The V end was cut by 6 bases, the J end by 1 base, with 17 bases between.

The V gene is TRBV7-2, the J gene TRBJ2-3, with a weak D call TRBD2 (6 bases). Germline values: CDR1 SGHTA, CDR2 FQGNSA. V gave up 1 base and J gave up 2 bases, with 10 bases separating them. CDR3 length equals 15 residues. The CDR3 loop is CASSLVTSSTDTQYF. In nucleotides, the CDR3 is TGTGCCAGCAGCTTAGTTACTAGCTCCACAGATACGCAGTATTTT.

V and J are TRBV7-6 and TRBJ1-4, with a tentative D call TRBD1 (6 bases). The CDR3 has 15 amino acids. Looked up from germline, CDR1 is SGHVS and CDR2 is FNYEAQ. Trimming removed 4 bases at V and 7 bases at J, with 16 bases between. The CDR3, as DNA: TGTGCCAGCAGCTACCAGGGGTTAGGTGGTGAAAAACTGTTTTTT. Translation gives CASSYQGLGGEKLFF.

The V gene is TRBV28, the J gene TRBJ1-4; a possible D gene is TRBD1 (5 bases). Germline V gene lookup returns CDR1 MDHEN and CDR2 SYDVKM. With 3 bases removed from V and 5 bases from J, the gap between germline ends came to 7 bases. The length of the CDR3 is 13 residues. Here the CDR3 reads CASSFPGNEKLFF. The CDR3 coding sequence is TGTGCCAGCAGTTTCCCAGGGAATGAAAAACTGTTTTTT.

CDR3 DNA sequence: TGTGCCAGTAGCGTACGGGGACAGGGAGGCCAGCCCCAGCATTTT. Translation gives CASSVRGQGGQPQHF. V and J are TRBV19 and TRBJ1-5, with 9 nucleotides matching TRBD1. Germline V CDR1 and CDR2: LNHDA, SQIVND (reference sequence). CDR3 size: 15 residues. After removal of 6 bases from V and 7 bases from J, the junction contained 10 bases not matched to a gene.

This clone was found a few times. This chain connects TRBV9 to TRBJ2-2; D gene uncertain. The CDR3 contains 14 residues. V lost 1 base and J 0 bases, leaving 4 bases between the germline ends. CDR1 and CDR2 from the germline V gene are SGDLS and YYNGEE. The CDR3 DNA is TGTGCCAGCAGCGTATATGCGAACACCGGGGAGCTGTTTTTT. It translates to CASSVYANTGELFF.

The rearrangement links TRBV30 to TRBJ1-5; unclear D gene. Germline CDR1 is GTSNPN and CDR2 is SVGIG (reference sequence). Trimming left V 0 bases short and J 0 bases short, with 6 bases between. The CDR3 totals 14 residues. Here the CDR3 DNA reads TGTGCCTGGAGTGTACGGGGTAGCAATCAGCCCCAGCATTTT. Translating gives CAWSVRGSNQPQHF.

CDR3 loop: CASNPGSANYGYTF. The CDR3 DNA is TGTGCCAGCAACCCGGGTTCCGCTAACTATGGCTACACCTTC. The chain joins TRBV28 to TRBJ1-2; no reliable D call. The CDR3 totals 14 residues. V was shortened by 7 bases and J by 0 bases, with 12 bases between the two germline ends. CDR1 is MDHEN, CDR2 SYDVKM, per germline.

The chain combines TRBV29-1 with TRBJ2-1, with TRBD2 as a possible D gene (5 bases). This CDR3 comprises 14 residues. The germline V and J ends were trimmed by 5 bases and 0 bases, with 11 bases remaining between them. The germline gives CDR1 SQVTM, CDR2 ANQGSEA. CDR3 sequence: CSVQRDSSYNEQFF. The CDR3 DNA is TGCAGCGTTCAGAGGGATAGCTCCTACAATGAGCAGTTCTTC.

The chain is built from TRBV6-6 and TRBJ1-6; the match to TRBD1 covers 9 bases. Germline CDR1 MNHNY, CDR2 SVGAGI (reference sequence). This CDR3 spans 15 amino acids. V dropped 6 bases and J dropped 2; count of bases not matched to a gene: 2. The CDR3 loop reads CASRTGGTYNSPLHF. The CDR3 DNA sequence: TGTGCCAGCAGGACAGGGGGGACCTATAATTCACCCCTCCACTTT.

This sequence joins TRBV21-1 and TRBJ1-1. TRBV21-1 is a recognized pseudogene. This CDR3 has 12 residues. Written as DNA, the CDR3 is TGTGCCATCTCCCTGGCAGAGGCTGAAGCTTTCTTT. This translates into CAISLAEAEAFF.

The chain recombines TRBV15 with TRBJ2-4; 9 bases line up with TRBD1. In germline, CDR1 is LNHNV, CDR2 YYDKDF (reference sequence). J was trimmed by 4 bases and V by 3 bases; bases with no gene match: 7. The CDR3 consists of 16 residues. The chain's CDR3 is CATSRAPGTGKNIQYF. CDR3 nucleotides: TGTGCCACCAGCAGGGCCCCCGGGACAGGGAAAAACATTCAGTACTTC.

The chain recombines TRBV4-1 with TRBJ2-5; a possible D gene is TRBD2 (5 bases). Germline-derived CDR1 and CDR2 are MGHRA and YSYEKL. The CDR3 length is 14 residues. Trimming took off 1 base at V and 2 bases at J, with 8 bases between the two ends. DNA for the CDR3: TGCGCCAGCAGCCAAGTTCGGGGTCAAGAGACCCAGTACTTC. Translated: CASSQVRGQETQYF.

The CDR3 here is CASSSPSRAGESGYTF. The CDR3 coding sequence is TGTGCCAGTAGTAGCCCCTCCCGGGCAGGGGAATCTGGCTACACCTTC. V usage is TRBV19 and J usage is TRBJ1-2; D might be TRBD1 (6 bases). With 4 bases removed from V and 7 bases from J, the gap between germline ends came to 22 bases. Germline assignment: CDR1 LNHDA and CDR2 SQIVND (reference sequence). The CDR3 is made up of 16 amino acids. Combining the CDR3 with reference TRBV19 and TRBJ1-2 gives the whole variable domain DGGITQSPKYLFRKEGQNVTLSCEQNLNHDAMYWYRQDPGQGLRLIYYSQIVNDFQKGDIAEGYSVSREKKESFPLTVTSAQKNPTAFYLCASSSPSRAGESGYTFGSGTRLTVV.

The chain has TRBV27 and TRBJ2-2; 12 bases are a match to TRBD2. The length of the CDR3 is 16 residues. V shed 1 base, J shed 5 bases, and the junction held 2 bases outside the gene matches. Germline lookup yields CDR1 MNHEY and CDR2 SMNVEV (reference sequence). CDR3 in amino acids: CASSLLLAGGTGELFF. CDR3 in DNA: TGTGCCAGCAGTTTATTACTAGCGGGAGGTACCGGGGAGCTGTTTTTT.

The gene calls are TRBV29-1 and TRBJ2-1; 10 nucleotides align to TRBD1. This CDR3 contains 12 residues. V shed 6 bases and J 10 bases; nucleotides not matched to a gene: 6. CDR1 is SQVTM, CDR2 ANQGSEA, per germline. CDR3 sequence (DNA): TGCAGCGTCGGACAGGGGGGAAACGAGCAGTTCTTC. It encodes CSVGQGGNEQFF.

The chain employs TRBV6-2 or TRBV6-3 and TRBJ1-5; D may be TRBD1 (6 bases). This CDR3 has 15 residues. Trimming removed 6 bases from V and 7 bases from J, with 19 bases in between. Germline CDR1 MNHEY, CDR2 SVGEGT. The CDR3 here is CASSHRDIRGQPQHF. The CDR3 bases are TGTGCCAGCAGCCACCGGGACATCCGGGGCCAGCCCCAGCATTTT.

The chain has TRBV13 and TRBJ2-1; 7 bases align to TRBD2. Germline CDR1 is PRHDT and CDR2 is FYEKMQ (reference sequence). The CDR3 runs to 13 residues. The V gene end was trimmed by 6 bases and the J gene end by 4 bases; junction bases not matched to a gene: 3. CDR3 nucleotide sequence: TGTGCCAGCAGGGGACTACCGTACAATGAGCAGTTCTTC. This encodes CASRGLPYNEQFF.

The chain carries TRBV6-5 and TRBJ1-1, with 7 positions matching TRBD1. The CDR3 consists of 14 residues. Germline CDR1 is MNHEY and CDR2 is SVGAGI. Trimming took 6 bases from V and 3 from J; bases not matched to a gene: 7. This CDR3 reads CASRKTGTHTEAFF. The CDR3 DNA reads as TGTGCCAGCAGAAAGACAGGGACGCACACTGAAGCTTTCTTT.

This clone was counted only a few times. CDR3 DNA sequence: TGTGCCAGCAGCGCCCGGACAGGCAGTGGCTACACCTTC. Protein: CASSARTGSGYTF. V and J are TRBV9 and TRBJ1-2, with 7 bases that match TRBD1. V lost 3 bases, J lost 7 bases, and 6 bases stayed unmatched. The CDR3 covers 13 residues. CDR1 and CDR2 from the germline V gene are SGDLS and YYNGEE.

The table lists this clone with a count of one. The V gene is TRBV3-1 (or the pseudogene TRBV3-2), the J gene TRBJ1-3; no reliable D call. Germline V gene data show CDR1 as LGHDT and CDR2 as YNNKEL (reference sequence). CDR3 length: 18 residues. Trimming shortened V by 3 bases and J by 0 bases, and 18 bases separated the two germline ends. CDR3 protein: CASSHRSPARGSGNTIYF. Here the CDR3 DNA reads TGTGCCAGCAGCCACCGGAGCCCCGCTCGGGGCTCTGGAAACACCATATATTTT.

V is TRBV24-1 and J is TRBJ2-1; 10 bases line up with TRBD2. This CDR3 has 18 amino acids. CDR1 is KGHDR and CDR2 is SFDVKD in the germline V gene. V trimming: 5 bases; J trimming: 2 bases; junction bases outside the gene matches: 11. CDR3 residues: CATSGHSGTSATYNEQFF. The CDR3 region has the DNA TGTGCCACCAGTGGGCACAGTGGGACTAGCGCTACCTACAATGAGCAGTTCTTC.

This sequence joins TRBV6-6 and TRBJ1-3, with unresolved D. The CDR3 extends over 13 amino acids. Per the germline V gene, CDR1 is MNHNY and CDR2 is SVGAGI (reference sequence). The V gene lost 6 bases and the J gene lost 0 bases, with 6 bases spanning the gap. The CDR3 loop reads CASSLLSGNTIYF. As DNA, the CDR3 is TGTGCCAGCAGCCTACTCTCTGGAAACACCATATATTTT.